This is a list of T cell receptor beta chains from one sample in a study of beta chain features in type 1 diabetes. Produced via immunoSEQ multiplex PCR; TCRdb's table is partial and in-frame only. This table holds around 430,000 clones, roughly 31% found once. The sequencing input was naive CD4+ T cells from blood. These receptors were taken from a man between 18 and 35 years old in good health. The CDR3 runs from the conserved cysteine through the conserved F or W. The D gene is left open where the match is weak. Not all rows give a size; the values are once, few, many and, for expanded clones, a class.

v_gene: TRBV30
d_gene: -
abundance: few
j_gene: TRBJ1-5
CDR3nt: TGTGCCTGGAGCCGAGGGATCGGCAATCAGCCCCAGCATTTT
CDR3aa: CAWSRGIGNQPQHF

v_gene: TRBV9
d_gene: TRBD2
abundance: -
j_gene: TRBJ2-2
CDR3nt: TGTGCCAGCAGCGTAGCAGCGGGATCAATCCCCGGGGAGCTGTTTTTT
CDR3aa: CASSVAAGSIPGELFF

v_gene: TRBV6-6
d_gene: -
abundance: -
j_gene: TRBJ1-4
CDR3nt: TGTGCCAGCAGTTATCGGGGGGATGAAAAACTGTTTTTT
CDR3aa: CASSYRGDEKLFF

v_gene: TRBV5-1
d_gene: -
abundance: few
j_gene: TRBJ2-1
CDR3nt: TGCGCCAGCAGCTTGGAGGTACAGTACAATGAGCAGTTCTTC
CDR3aa: CASSLEVQYNEQFF

v_gene: TRBV7-2
d_gene: -
abundance: -
j_gene: TRBJ1-3
CDR3nt: TGTGCCAGCAGCTCGCCGGGACGTCAGTCTGGAAACACCATATATTTT
CDR3aa: CASSSPGRQSGNTIYF

v_gene: TRBV30
d_gene: -
abundance: few
j_gene: TRBJ2-5
CDR3nt: TGTGCCTGGACTAACACCTACCAAGAGACCCAGTACTTC
CDR3aa: CAWTNTYQETQYF

v_gene: TRBV9
d_gene: TRBD1
abundance: -
j_gene: TRBJ2-7
CDR3nt: TGTGCCAGCAGCGCGACCGGGACAGGCCTCGACGAGCAGTACTTC
CDR3aa: CASSATGTGLDEQYF

v_gene: TRBV7-2
d_gene: -
abundance: -
j_gene: TRBJ2-5
CDR3nt: TGTGCCAGCAGCTCCGGCACCTACCAAGAGACCCAGTACTTC
CDR3aa: CASSSGTYQETQYF

v_gene: TRBV5-4
d_gene: TRBD2
abundance: few
j_gene: TRBJ2-1
CDR3nt: TGTGCCAGCAGACCTAGCGGGCCCTCTTACAATGAGCAGTTCTTC
CDR3aa: CASRPSGPSYNEQFF

v_gene: TRBV5-1
d_gene: TRBD2
abundance: -
j_gene: TRBJ2-1
CDR3nt: TGCGCCAGCAGCTTGGGACCTTTAGCGGGAGGGACAAATGAGCAGTTCTTC
CDR3aa: CASSLGPLAGGTNEQFF